This T cell receptor beta chain was sequenced during a study of T cells after yellow fever vaccination. V was pared by 7 bases and J by 9 bases, with 19 bases between. The germline V gene encodes CDR1 MNHNS and CDR2 SASEGT. This CDR3 region has 14 residues. General study points: At about 97% for CD4 and 70% to 90% for CD8, most primary-vaccination clones showed up again after the booster.

TCRdb re-called the 5' RACE reads through MiXCR, storing one row per CDR3 protein. The sample has approximately 580,000 distinct CDR3 sequences, about a sixth seen once. This clonotype came up a few times. Its specificity is unknown. Here the sequenced sample was PBMCs, taken less than 6 days after the first yellow fever vaccination. The J gene is TRBJ2-1, the V gene TRBV6-1, with D tentatively TRBD1 (6 bases). The sequence derives from a man aged 18 to 29 who received the YFV17D yellow fever vaccine. The CDR3 loop reads CASIPGQFGSEQFF. The CDR3, as DNA: TGTGCCAGCATTCCAGGACAGTTTGGAAGTGAGCAGTTCTTC.